This T cell receptor (beta chain) was retrieved from a study of shared clonotypes between healthy human individuals. Points from the study as a whole: Depth was large, yet rarefaction showed that sorted-subset sequencing was incomplete.

The protocol was immunoSEQ multiplex PCR, while the TCRdb copy is restricted to in-frame clones and leaves out a portion. The sample has hundreds of thousands of clones; almost 95% are singletons. CDR1 is LNHDA, CDR2 SQIVND, per germline (reference sequence). The CDR3 spans 16 residues. Trimming pared 5 bases from V and 2 bases from J, leaving 17 bases between. Naive CD8 cells lacked CD45RO and underwent positive selection for CCR7, leaving out terminally differentiated effector memory CD45RA+ cells. With regard to this clone: What it binds is unknown.

Sequenced material: naive CD8+ T cells sorted from blood. The receptor was derived from a man in his thirties or forties in good health. The chain employs TRBV19 and TRBJ2-3; D is possibly TRBD2 (6 bases). The CDR3 coding sequence is TGTGCCAGTAGTTGGGGGGTGGCCATAGCCACAGATACGCAGTATTTT. Its protein product is CASSWGVAIATDTQYF. The variable domain in full, completed from reference TRBV19 and TRBJ2-3, reads DGGITQSPKYLFRKEGQNVTLSCEQNLNHDAMYWYRQDPGQGLRLIYYSQIVNDFQKGDIAEGYSVSREKKESFPLTVTSAQKNPTAFYLCASSWGVAIATDTQYFGPGTRLTVL.